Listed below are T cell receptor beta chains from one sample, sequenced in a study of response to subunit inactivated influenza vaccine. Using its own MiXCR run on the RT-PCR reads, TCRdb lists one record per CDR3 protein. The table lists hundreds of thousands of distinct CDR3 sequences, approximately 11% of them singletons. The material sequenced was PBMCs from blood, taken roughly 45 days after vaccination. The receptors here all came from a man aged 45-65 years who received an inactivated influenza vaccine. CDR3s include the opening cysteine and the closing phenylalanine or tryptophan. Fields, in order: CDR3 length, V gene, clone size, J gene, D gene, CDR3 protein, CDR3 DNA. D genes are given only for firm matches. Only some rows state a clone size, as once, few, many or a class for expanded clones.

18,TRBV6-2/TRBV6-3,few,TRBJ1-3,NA,CASSSIVRQASYGNTIYF,TGTGCCAGCAGTTCTATAGTCCGACAGGCATCCTACGGAAACACCATATATTTT
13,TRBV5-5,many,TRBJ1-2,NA,CASSGRKGNGYTF,TGTGCCAGCAGCGGTCGAAAGGGGAATGGCTACACCTTC
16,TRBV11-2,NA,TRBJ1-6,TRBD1,CASSNQGVLYNSPLHF,TGTGCCAGCAGCAACCAGGGGGTTCTATATAATTCACCCCTCCACTTT
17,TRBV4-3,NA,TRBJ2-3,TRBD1,CASSQDFTGQPFDTQYF,TGCGCCAGCAGCCAAGATTTCACGGGACAGCCTTTTGATACGCAGTATTTT
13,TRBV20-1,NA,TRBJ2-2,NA,CSAHGRNTGELFF,TGCAGCGCCCATGGCAGGAACACCGGGGAGCTGTTTTTT
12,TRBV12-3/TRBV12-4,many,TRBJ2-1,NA,CASLVGYNEQFF,TGTGCCAGCCTAGTGGGTTACAATGAGCAGTTCTTC
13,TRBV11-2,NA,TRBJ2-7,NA,CASSLYARHEQYF,TGTGCCAGCAGCTTATACGCCCGTCACGAGCAGTACTTC
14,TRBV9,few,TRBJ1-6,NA,CASSVEGEGSPLHF,TGTGCCAGCAGCGTAGAAGGGGAGGGTTCACCCCTCCACTTT
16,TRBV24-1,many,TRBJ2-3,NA,CATSDLGSLNTDTQYF,TGTGCCACCAGTGATTTGGGCTCGTTAAACACAGATACGCAGTATTTT
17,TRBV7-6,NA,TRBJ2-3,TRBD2,CASSAGRGTSETDTQYF,TGTGCCAGCAGCGCCGGTAGGGGGACTAGCGAGACAGATACGCAGTATTTT
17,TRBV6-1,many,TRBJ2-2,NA,CASRFLRQAENTGELFF,TGTGCCAGCCGCTTCCTTAGACAGGCTGAGAACACCGGGGAGCTGTTTTTT
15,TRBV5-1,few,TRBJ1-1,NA,CASSLVDGLNTEAFF,TGCGCCAGCAGCTTGGTGGACGGCTTGAACACTGAAGCTTTCTTT
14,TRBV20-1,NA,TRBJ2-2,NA,CSASPIDNTGELFF,TGCAGTGCTAGCCCCATTGATAACACCGGGGAGCTGTTTTTT
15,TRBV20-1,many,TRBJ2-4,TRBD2,CSARLAVIAKNIQYF,TGCAGTGCTAGACTAGCGGTAATAGCCAAAAACATTCAGTACTTC
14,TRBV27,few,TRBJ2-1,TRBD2,CASTSSGGAKEQFF,TGTGCCAGCACCTCTAGCGGGGGGGCCAAAGAGCAGTTCTTC
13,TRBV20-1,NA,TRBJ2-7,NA,CSASGGSGHEQYF,TGCAGTGCTAGTGGGGGGAGTGGGCACGAGCAGTACTTC
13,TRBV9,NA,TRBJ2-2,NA,CASSVEGLGELCF,TGTGCCAGCAGCGTAGAAGGTCTCGGGGAGCTGTGTTTT
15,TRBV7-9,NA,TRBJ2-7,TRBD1,CASSPRGRGRDEQYF,TGTGCCAGCAGCCCCCGCGGCAGGGGGCGCGACGAGCAGTACTTC
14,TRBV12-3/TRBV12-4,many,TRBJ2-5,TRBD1,CASSSQGARETQYF,TGTGCCAGCAGTTCACAGGGGGCTCGGGAGACCCAGTACTTC
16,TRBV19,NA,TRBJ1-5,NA,CASSFHRQNSNQPQHF,TGTGCCAGTAGTTTTCATCGACAGAACAGCAATCAGCCCCAGCATTTT
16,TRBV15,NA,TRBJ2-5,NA,CATSRDSQGPQETQYF,TGTGCCACCAGCAGAGATTCTCAGGGGCCCCAAGAGACCCAGTACTTC
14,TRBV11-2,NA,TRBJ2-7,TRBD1,CASSPEIDRVEQYF,TGTGCCAGCAGCCCCGAAATCGACAGGGTCGAGCAGTACTTC
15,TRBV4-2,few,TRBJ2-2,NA,CASSRSSKNTGELFF,TGTGCCAGCAGCCGGTCCAGCAAGAACACCGGGGAGCTGTTTTTT
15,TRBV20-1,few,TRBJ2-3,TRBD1,CSVRQYRGTTDTQYF,TGCAGTGTCAGACAATACAGGGGGACCACAGATACGCAGTATTTT
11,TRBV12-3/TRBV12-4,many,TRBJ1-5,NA,CASSTRGPQHF,TGTGCCAGCAGCACCCGAGGGCCCCAGCATTTT
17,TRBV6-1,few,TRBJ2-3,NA,CASTSRRGASILDTQYF,TGTGCCAGCACCTCCAGGAGGGGGGCGAGTATTTTAGATACGCAGTATTTT